This TCR beta chain was recovered during a study of T cell responses to AZD1222 COVID-19 vaccine. Findings and caveats of the study: Spike was spanned by vaccine-associated CD4 TCRs, which were dominant at 160-218 and 743-854. All repertoire sampling was performed exclusively after the peak T cell response.

With respect to this clone: Its specificity is not known.

Profiled with immunoSEQ multiplex PCR; TCRdb holds only in-frame clones, not every one. The sample has about 130,000 clones, just under 95% seen once; the top ten hold roughly 1.1%. Germline values: CDR1 ENHRY, CDR2 SYGVKD. The V end was cut by 4 bases, the J end by 8 bases, with 9 bases between. The CDR3 extends over 12 amino acids. This receptor was identified in an adult who received the AZD1222 COVID-19 vaccine. The chain combines TRBV10-3 with TRBJ2-1; D remains unclear. The starting material was peripheral blood, obtained 28 days after the second AZD1222 dose. The CDR3 here is CAISGIEDEQFF. The CDR3, as DNA: TGTGCCATCAGTGGGATAGAAGATGAGCAGTTCTTC.